Listed here are 24 T cell receptor beta chains from one sample, sequenced in a study of human T cells and chemical hapten exposure. Time point: pre-sensitization, week 0. Documented treatment: therapeutic diphenylcyclopropenone sensitization with weekly scalp DPC. TCRdb passed the RACE reads through MiXCR, listing each CDR3 protein once. This sample has tens of thousands of distinct CDR3 sequences, with roughly a tenth found just once. Here the sequenced sample was whole blood, taken in connection with sensitization to the hapten diphenylcyclopropenone (DPC). The receptors originated from a woman aged 40 to 50 with alopecia areata. Some clones in this sample may be carry-over from other donors' samples.

V gene TRBV10-3 combines with J gene TRBJ1-2; D is uncertain. CDR1 ENHRY and CDR2 SYGVKD come from the germline V gene. V dropped 0 bases and J dropped 5 bases, with 7 bases sitting between them. The CDR3 consists of 13 residues. CDR3 in DNA: TGTGCCATCAGTGAGTCGACGGAATATGGCTACACCTTC. It translates to CAISESTEYGYTF.

This clonotype was seen ten or more times. This chain links TRBV2 with TRBJ2-7, with a tentative D call TRBD2 (5 bases). Per the germline V gene, CDR1 is SNHLY and CDR2 is FYNNEI. The CDR3 runs to 14 residues. Trimming pared 4 bases from V and 2 bases from J, leaving 12 bases between. In DNA form, the CDR3 reads TGTGCCAGCAGTGTCGGTCGGGGAGCCTACGAGCAGTACTTC. Translated, it gives CASSVGRGAYEQYF.

This clonotype has ten or more counts. The chain links TRBV7-6 to TRBJ2-5; possible D gene TRBD1, 6 bases. This CDR3 has 13 residues. Germline V gene data show CDR1 as SGHVS and CDR2 as FNYEAQ. The V end was cut by 3 bases, the J end by 5 bases, with 10 bases between. CDR3 bases: TGTGCCAGCAGCTTCACAGGGCTGGAGACCCAGTACTTC. Amino acids: CASSFTGLETQYF.

This CDR3 reads CASSLWAGGSREQFF. The CDR3 nucleotides are TGTGCCAGCAGCTTATGGGCGGGGGGCTCCCGGGAGCAGTTCTTC. V usage is TRBV7-2 and J usage is TRBJ2-1; 8 bases are a match to TRBD2. Germline V gene data show CDR1 as SGHTA and CDR2 as FQGNSA. The CDR3 contains 15 residues. V shed 2 bases and J 10 bases; nucleotides not matched to a gene: 10. The variable domain in full, with the rest retrieved from reference TRBV7-2 and TRBJ2-1, is GAGVSQSPSNKVTEKGKDVELRCDPISGHTALYWYRQSLGQGLEFLIYFQGNSAPDKSGLPSDRFSAERTGGSVSTLTIQRTQQEDSAVYLCASSLWAGGSREQFFGPGTRLTVL.

Many counts were recorded for this clonotype. This chain connects TRBV18 to TRBJ2-1, with TRBD1 identical over 10 bases. V was clipped by 2 bases and J by 2 bases; unmatched bases: 3. This CDR3 is 16 amino acids long. Germline values: CDR1 KGHSH, CDR2 LQKENI. Written as DNA, the CDR3 is TGTGCCAGCTCACCAACCGGGACAGGGGCCTACAATGAGCAGTTCTTC. Residues: CASSPTGTGAYNEQFF.

This clonotype was counted at least ten times. The rearrangement joins TRBV6-6 to TRBJ2-5; 9 bases line up with TRBD1. The CDR3 sequence is 15 residues long. The ends lost 6 bases at V and 0 bases at J; junction bases unmatched: 5. The germline V gene has CDR1 MNHNY and CDR2 SVGAGI (reference sequence). The CDR3 sequence is CASSPGTGYQETQYF. The DNA for the CDR3 is TGTGCCAGCAGCCCCGGGACAGGGTACCAAGAGACCCAGTACTTC.

The chain couples TRBV5-8 to TRBJ1-2; TRBD1 matches 8 bases. Germline CDR1 and CDR2: SGHTS and YDEGEE. V dropped 4 bases and J dropped 5; count of bases not matched to a gene: 7. The CDR3 has 14 amino acids. CDR3 sequence reads: CASSTTGGLYGYTF. In DNA form, the CDR3 reads TGTGCCAGCAGCACTACAGGGGGATTGTATGGCTACACCTTC.

This clonotype was counted between two and nine times. This CDR3 is CASRGLAGTAQYF. CDR3 DNA sequence: TGTGCCAGCAGAGGACTAGCGGGGACAGCCCAGTACTTC. This rearrangement joins TRBV3-1 to TRBJ2-5, with 12 bases lining up with TRBD2. CDR3 length: 13 amino acids. J lost 9 bases, V lost 6 bases, and 5 bases had no gene match. The V gene's germline CDR1 is LGHDT and CDR2 YNNKEL (reference sequence).

For this clonotype: A clone one base away is much larger, so this may be a read error. This sequence joins TRBV6-1 and TRBJ1-2, with a weak D call TRBD1 (5 bases). This CDR3 region has 12 residues. Germline CDR1 MNHNS, CDR2 SASEGT. The CDR3 here is CTSSEAGKGYTF. The CDR3 DNA is TGTACCAGCAGTGAAGCAGGGAAGGGCTACACCTTC.

This clonotype was recorded many times. The chain has TRBV6-5 and TRBJ2-5; D might be TRBD1 or TRBD2, each matching 6 bases. The CDR3 extends over 14 amino acids. The ends were cut back, 2 bases at V and 5 bases at J, with 12 bases in the middle. Germline V lookup: CDR1 MNHEY, CDR2 SVGAGI. CDR3 loop: CASSYGGGGETQYF. As DNA, the CDR3 is TGTGCCAGCAGTTACGGTGGAGGGGGGGAGACCCAGTACTTC.

This clonotype was counted ten times or more. Written as DNA, the CDR3 is TGTGCCAGCAGTTACTCTGCGGTTGCTGGAAACACCATATATTTT. Residues: CASSYSAVAGNTIYF. V usage is TRBV6-2 or TRBV6-3 and J usage is TRBJ1-3; no firm D call. The CDR3 totals 15 residues. With 0 bases removed from V and 2 bases from J, the gap between germline ends came to 8 bases. Germline V CDR1 and CDR2: MNHEY, SVGEGT.

This clonotype was seen a few times. V and J are TRBV7-9 and TRBJ2-1, with a possible D match to TRBD2 (6 bases). The CDR3 loop spans 14 amino acids. V dropped 4 bases and J dropped 4 bases, with 11 bases sitting between them. Germline V lookup: CDR1 SEHNR, CDR2 FQNEAQ (reference sequence). CDR3 amino acids: CASSWDFSYNEQFF. The CDR3 DNA is TGTGCCAGCAGCTGGGACTTCTCGTACAATGAGCAGTTCTTC.

This sequence joins TRBV6-2 or TRBV6-3 and TRBJ2-7; a weak D match, TRBD2 (5 bases). This CDR3 has 12 amino acids. V dropped 8 bases and J dropped 5 bases, with 13 bases sitting between them. Germline CDR1 is MNHEY and CDR2 is SVGEGT. CDR3 sequence (DNA): TGTGCCAGCCTGGGGATTAGCGACGAGCAGTACTTC. This translates into CASLGISDEQYF.

This clonotype was observed at least ten times. The chain recombines TRBV4-2 with TRBJ1-1, with TRBD1 matching 7 bases. J lost 5 bases, V lost 0 bases, and 6 bases had no gene match. The CDR3 is 15 residues long. Germline assignment: CDR1 LGHNA and CDR2 YNFKEQ. This CDR3 is CASSQEWQGGTEAFF. Here the CDR3 DNA reads TGTGCCAGCAGCCAAGAGTGGCAGGGGGGGACTGAAGCTTTCTTT.

This clonotype was detected a few times. The chain carries TRBV19 and TRBJ2-1, with 9 bases identical to TRBD1. CDR3 length: 14 residues. With V trimmed by 7 bases and J by 6 bases, 7 bases remained unmatched. Germline V CDR1 and CDR2: LNHDA, SQIVND (reference sequence). Here the CDR3 DNA reads TGTGCCAGTAAAGGACAGGGGTTCGGCAATGAGCAGTTCTTC. It specifies CASKGQGFGNEQFF.

This clonotype was recorded many times. The chain links TRBV11-2 to TRBJ1-1; a possible D gene is TRBD1 (6 bases). V was cut by 1 base and J by 4 bases, with 13 bases left in between. Per the germline V gene, CDR1 is SGHAT and CDR2 is FQNNGV. This CDR3 is 15 amino acids long. The CDR3 loop reads CASSLVAGAFTEAFF. CDR3 nucleotide sequence: TGTGCCAGCAGCTTAGTTGCAGGGGCGTTCACTGAAGCTTTCTTT.

In this sample, this clonotype turned up a few times. The J gene is TRBJ2-7, the V gene TRBV3-1, with D tentatively TRBD1 (6 bases). This CDR3 spans 18 amino acids. Looked up from germline, CDR1 is LGHDT and CDR2 is YNNKEL (reference sequence). V gave up 0 bases and J gave up 4 bases, with 22 bases separating them. The CDR3 reads CASSQDRTRDKWFYEQYF. The CDR3 nucleotides read TGTGCCAGCAGCCAAGATCGGACCCGGGACAAGTGGTTTTACGAGCAGTACTTC.

This clonotype was counted at least ten times. The genes are TRBV6-5 and TRBJ2-7, with 7 bases aligning to TRBD1. V lost 5 bases and J lost 5; bases outside the gene matches: 12. CDR1 MNHEY and CDR2 SVGAGI come from the germline V gene. The CDR3 consists of 15 residues. The CDR3 loop reads CASSGRQGVFNEQYF. In nucleotides, the CDR3 is TGTGCCAGCAGTGGGCGACAGGGCGTATTCAACGAGCAGTACTTC.

This clonotype was observed a single time. This chain joins TRBV12-3 or TRBV12-4 and TRBJ1-6; the match to TRBD1 covers 7 bases. The CDR3 has 15 amino acids. With V trimmed by 3 bases and J by 5 bases, 4 bases remained unmatched. CDR3 DNA sequence: TGTGCCAGCAGTTTTAACGGACAGGATAATTCACCCCTCCACTTT. Its protein product is CASSFNGQDNSPLHF.

This clonotype was seen more than once but under ten times. This chain links TRBV20-1 with TRBJ1-1; no definite D call. This CDR3 region has 14 residues. Looked up from germline, CDR1 is DFQATT and CDR2 is SNEGSKA (reference sequence). Trimming cost V 6 bases and J 0 bases, with 14 bases left between them. CDR3 residues: CSAPIGVMNTEAFF. The CDR3 nucleotides are TGCAGTGCCCCCATCGGGGTAATGAACACTGAAGCTTTCTTT.

This clonotype was counted at least ten times. This chain joins TRBV7-2 and TRBJ2-6, with no clear D. The CDR3 runs to 15 residues. Germline V lookup: CDR1 SGHTA, CDR2 FQGNSA. The V end was cut by 2 bases, the J end by 1 base, with 6 bases between. CDR3 loop: CASSLRASGANVLTF. CDR3 sequence (DNA): TGTGCCAGCAGCTTACGAGCTTCTGGGGCCAACGTCCTGACTTTC.

This clonotype has at least ten counts. CDR3 sequence (DNA): TGTGCCAGCTCACCAGATGTCAACAGGGACTATGGCTACACCTTC. Encoded protein: CASSPDVNRDYGYTF. This rearrangement joins TRBV18 to TRBJ1-2; possibly TRBD1 for D (6 bases). Germline CDR1 and CDR2: KGHSH and LQKENI. V lost 2 bases to trimming and J lost 3 bases, with 13 bases between them. This CDR3 spans 15 amino acids.

The genes are TRBV7-3 and TRBJ2-2; D is undetermined. The CDR3 sequence is 15 residues long. Germline-derived CDR1 and CDR2 are SGHTA and FQGTGA. V gave up 5 bases and J gave up 10 bases, with 20 bases separating them. The DNA for the CDR3 is TGTGCCAGCAGCCCGGCAGGAACGGTCGGCGAGGAGCTGTTTTTT. Protein: CASSPAGTVGEELFF.

This clonotype has at least ten counts. The rearrangement joins TRBV19 to TRBJ2-1; a possible D gene is TRBD1 (6 bases). The CDR3 runs 15 residues. Per the germline V gene, CDR1 is LNHDA and CDR2 is SQIVND (reference sequence). Trimming pared 4 bases from V and 0 bases from J, leaving 10 bases between. The CDR3 reads CASSTDRSSYNEQFF. DNA of the CDR3: TGTGCCAGTAGTACCGACAGGAGCTCCTACAATGAGCAGTTCTTC.